This T cell receptor (beta chain) was obtained from a study of blood T cell repertoires in COVID-19. Study information: The study drew acute and convalescent COVID-19 samples from the United States, Italy and Spain. The analysed material was cDNA or gDNA that came from T cells, B-cell-depleted T cells, or PBMCs.

As processed by the authors: Amplification from reference gene primers served as the basis for estimated nucleated cell counts. Clones were read by immunoSEQ multiplex PCR, and TCRdb kept only the in-frame ones, dropping some. That table is the source of V, J and clone size, and D and trimming were worked out from the DNA. The sample shows some 80,000 clones, 78% of them seen only once. The CDR3 totals 15 residues. Germline V gene sequence: CDR1 LNHDA, CDR2 SQIVND (reference sequence). Trimming removed 4 bases at V and 1 base at J, with 13 bases between. There are a few counts of this clone. Sequenced material: peripheral blood. This receptor was obtained from a human donor in a cohort sampled during active COVID-19. The chain joins TRBV19 to TRBJ1-1; tentatively, D is TRBD1 (5 bases). CDR3 nucleotides: TGTGCCAGTAGTACTTTGTGGACACCGAACACTGAAGCTTTCTTT. Residues: CASSTLWTPNTEAFF. Combining the CDR3 with reference TRBV19 and TRBJ1-1 gives the whole variable domain DGGITQSPKYLFRKEGQNVTLSCEQNLNHDAMYWYRQDPGQGLRLIYYSQIVNDFQKGDIAEGYSVSREKKESFPLTVTSAQKNPTAFYLCASSTLWTPNTEAFFGQGTRLTVV.